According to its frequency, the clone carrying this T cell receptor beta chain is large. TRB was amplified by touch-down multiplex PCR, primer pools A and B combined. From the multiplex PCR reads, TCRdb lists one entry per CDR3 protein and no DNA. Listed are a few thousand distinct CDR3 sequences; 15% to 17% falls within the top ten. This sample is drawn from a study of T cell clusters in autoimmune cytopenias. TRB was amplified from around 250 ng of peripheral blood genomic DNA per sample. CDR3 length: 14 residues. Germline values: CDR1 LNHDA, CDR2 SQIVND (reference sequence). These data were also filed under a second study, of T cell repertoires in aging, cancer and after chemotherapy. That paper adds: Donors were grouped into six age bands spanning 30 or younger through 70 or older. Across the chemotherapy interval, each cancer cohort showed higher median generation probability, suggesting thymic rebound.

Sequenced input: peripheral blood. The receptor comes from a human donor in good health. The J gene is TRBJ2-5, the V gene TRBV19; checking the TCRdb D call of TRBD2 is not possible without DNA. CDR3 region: CASSISGGGETQYF.